These T cell receptor beta chains were read from a single sample in a study of monozygotic twins with inflammatory bowel disease. Each CDR3 protein gets one entry in TCRdb, which reprocessed the 5' RACE reads and gives no DNA. The clone table shows more than 350,000 distinct CDR3 sequences, with the ten largest holding approximately 2.4%. Source material: blood. Every receptor here comes from a human donor with ulcerative colitis or Crohn's disease, or a healthy co-twin of an affected twin (not recorded which). Both conserved end residues are part of each CDR3.

j_gene	v_gene	CDR3aa
TRBJ2-1	TRBV4-1	CASSPPWRYNEQFF
TRBJ2-4	TRBV7-2	CASSPGTSGSHKNIQYF
TRBJ2-5	TRBV5-1	CASSLWTSGGRETQYF
TRBJ2-5	TRBV20-1	CSAHSGTQETQYF
TRBJ2-7	TRBV12-3/TRBV12-4	CASRGTRSYEQYF
TRBJ1-5	TRBV2	CASSIPGGQPQHF
TRBJ1-1	TRBV20-1	CSAPWGVEAFF
TRBJ1-1	TRBV7-8	CASSLEGQAFF
TRBJ2-1	TRBV20-1	CSAGTSGGFNEQFF
TRBJ2-7	TRBV28	CASSFLGRESYEQYF
TRBJ1-1	TRBV5-1	CASSPSQGLTEAFF
TRBJ2-7	TRBV7-9	CASSLVQYEQYF
TRBJ2-2	TRBV30	CAWTRDAGELFF
TRBJ2-7	TRBV4-1	CASSHENEQYF
TRBJ1-1	TRBV5-8	CASSGSGTYEAFF
TRBJ2-7	TRBV18	CASSPNRDYEQYF
TRBJ2-1	TRBV9	CASSSRTSGVGANEQFF
TRBJ1-1	TRBV16	CASSQFIMNTEAFF
TRBJ1-1	TRBV5-1	CASSYERGNTEAFF
TRBJ2-7	TRBV7-2	CASSFTTLGEQYF
TRBJ2-5	TRBV12-3/TRBV12-4	CASSRPGRETQYF
TRBJ1-1	TRBV29-1	CSAKEGNTEAFF
TRBJ1-1	TRBV12-3/TRBV12-4	CASSLMTLGDTEAFF
TRBJ2-3	TRBV12-3/TRBV12-4	CASSAWRLGGSTDTQYF
TRBJ1-5	TRBV19	CASARGTGNQPQHF
TRBJ2-2	TRBV10-3	CATTSHPRGPVNTGELFF
TRBJ2-5	TRBV7-2	CASSLSGVVYGTQYF
TRBJ2-5	TRBV6-1	CASSRGDPLAETQYF
TRBJ2-1	TRBV7-3	CASSAPLAGGPNNEQFF
TRBJ2-7	TRBV29-1	CSVERDTGAEQYF
TRBJ2-7	TRBV10-2	CASRGTLVDYEQYF
TRBJ1-6	TRBV4-3	CASSQEPRGAGSPLHF
TRBJ2-1	TRBV24-1	CATSDLPDWEISYNEQFF
TRBJ2-1	TRBV6-1	CASSEVDFGSYNEQFF
TRBJ2-3	TRBV28	CASSLKGQGLRDTQYF
TRBJ2-1	TRBV19	CASRTAGAGNNEQFF
TRBJ2-1	TRBV20-1	CSARDPSEVNEQFF
TRBJ2-1	TRBV5-4	CASSPSGEDNEQFF
TRBJ1-5	TRBV5-1	CASSYGGDDQPQHF
TRBJ1-1	TRBV12-3/TRBV12-4	CASSFIGVTEGSNTEAFF
TRBJ1-5	TRBV27	CASSLIRSNQPQHF
TRBJ1-1	TRBV12-3/TRBV12-4	CASSLGRGLTEAFF
TRBJ1-6	TRBV6-1	CASRPGTGLRSPLHF
TRBJ2-3	TRBV4-1	CASSQGGQALYTQYF
TRBJ2-1	TRBV7-2	CASSPTSGGATHEQFF
TRBJ2-3	TRBV24-1	CATSVETGSTDTQYF
TRBJ2-2	TRBV20-1	CSARDRWGTTGELFF
TRBJ2-7	TRBV4-2	CASSHDAGPSYEQYF
TRBJ2-5	TRBV11-3	CASSSGSVQETQYF
TRBJ2-7	TRBV4-2	CASSHKGDLYEQYF
TRBJ2-3	TRBV29-1	CSVEGWQAMPSTDTQYF
TRBJ2-7	TRBV4-2	CASSQVAGVYEQYF
TRBJ2-1	TRBV29-1	CSVPKRGRSNEQFF
TRBJ1-1	TRBV12-3/TRBV12-4	CASFTGRTEAFF
TRBJ1-2	TRBV7-2	CASSLVDRGNAF
TRBJ1-5	TRBV5-1	CASSLEAADNQPQHF